This is a list of T cell receptor beta chains from one sample in a study of T cell responses to AZD1222 COVID-19 vaccine. The table came from immunoSEQ multiplex PCR; TCRdb's copy has only in-frame clones and leaves some out. The repertoire holds about 120,000 clones, with 80% to 90% as singletons. The sequencing here drew on peripheral blood, taken on day 0 of AZD1222 vaccination. Every receptor here comes from an adult in good health. Each CDR3 is given with its conserved first and last residue. A D gene is named only where the DNA matches it firmly. Size values are once, few and many counts, or a class for expanded clones, and some rows have none.

v_gene	d_gene	abundance	j_gene	CDR3aa	CDR3nt
TRBV6-1	.	.	TRBJ1-4	CASSEIRGRNEKLFF	TGTGCCAGCAGTGAGATTCGAGGCAGGAATGAAAAACTGTTTTTT
TRBV5-4	TRBD2	.	TRBJ2-7	CASSPPASGTREQYF	TGTGCCAGCAGCCCCCCGGCTAGCGGGACGCGCGAGCAGTACTTC
TRBV25-1	.	.	TRBJ2-1	CASSESTGIRNNEQFF	TGTGCCAGCAGTGAATCCACAGGGATTCGAAATAATGAGCAGTTCTTC
TRBV7-6	TRBD2	.	TRBJ2-1	CASSLRLADYNEQFF	TGTGCCAGCAGCTTGAGACTAGCGGATTACAATGAGCAGTTCTTC
TRBV7-3	TRBD1	.	TRBJ1-4	CASSLPGTDNEKLFF	TGTGCCAGCAGCTTACCCGGGACAGACAATGAAAAACTGTTTTTT
TRBV24-1	TRBD2	.	TRBJ2-1	CATSDGKRGTPFDLINEQFF	TGTGCCACCAGTGATGGGAAGCGGGGGACGCCATTTGACTTAATCAATGAGCAGTTCTTC
TRBV2	.	.	TRBJ2-2	CASSDGFNWTGELFF	TGTGCCAGCAGTGATGGGTTTAATTGGACCGGGGAGCTGTTTTTT
TRBV3-1/TRBV3-2	.	.	TRBJ1-6	CASSQGPNSPLHF	TGTGCCAGCAGCCAGGGTCCTAATTCACCCCTCCACTTT
TRBV27	TRBD2	.	TRBJ2-3	CASSFPGGRTDTQYF	TGTGCCAGCAGTTTCCCGGGAGGGCGCACAGATACGCAGTATTTT
TRBV9	TRBD2	once	TRBJ2-2	CASSVSRLAGAKPNTGELFF	TGTGCCAGCAGCGTATCGCGACTAGCGGGGGCAAAACCGAACACCGGGGAGCTGTTTTTT
TRBV28	TRBD1	.	TRBJ2-5	CAGQDRGKETQYF	TGTGCCGGCCAAGACAGGGGAAAAGAGACCCAGTACTTC
TRBV5-1	TRBD1	.	TRBJ1-4	CASRLQGASEKLFF	TGCGCCAGCAGGCTTCAGGGGGCGAGTGAAAAACTGTTTTTT
TRBV28	TRBD1	.	TRBJ1-4	CASSFLDRGRLFF	TGTGCCAGCAGTTTCCTAGACAGGGGTCGGCTGTTTTTT
TRBV6-2/TRBV6-3	TRBD1	.	TRBJ1-2	CASSPMDRENYGYTF	TGTGCCAGCAGCCCCATGGACAGGGAGAACTATGGCTACACCTTC
TRBV2	.	.	TRBJ1-5	CASQGEQGGNQPQHF	TGTGCCAGCCAAGGGGAACAGGGCGGGAATCAGCCCCAGCATTTT
TRBV19	.	.	TRBJ1-6	CASNRDANSPLHF	TGTGCCAGTAATAGGGACGCCAATTCACCCCTCCACTTT
TRBV6-5	TRBD1	.	TRBJ2-5	CASSYGQGLEETQYF	TGTGCCAGCAGTTACGGACAGGGGCTTGAGGAGACCCAGTACTTC
TRBV4-3	TRBD2	.	TRBJ2-3	CASSQRPSGTTDTQYF	TGCGCCAGCAGCCAAAGGCCTAGCGGGACTACAGATACGCAGTATTTT
TRBV15	.	.	TRBJ2-3	CATRPRTGRGTDTQYF	TGTGCCACCAGACCTCGGACCGGGAGAGGCACAGATACGCAGTATTTT
TRBV10-3	.	.	TRBJ1-4	CAISGSGANEKLFF	TGTGCCATCAGTGGGTCTGGGGCTAATGAAAAACTGTTTTTT
TRBV2	.	.	TRBJ2-7	CASSRTIYEQYF	TGTGCCAGCAGTAGGACTATCTACGAGCAGTACTTC
TRBV9	TRBD1	once	TRBJ2-7	CASSGGTGLYEQYF	TGTGCCAGCAGCGGGGGGACAGGGTTATACGAGCAGTACTTC
TRBV29-1	.	.	TRBJ2-1	CSVEAGNPYNEQFF	TGCAGCGTTGAGGCAGGGAATCCCTACAATGAGCAGTTCTTC
TRBV6-5	.	.	TRBJ1-2	CASSSTHYGYTF	TGTGCCAGCAGCTCCACACACTATGGCTACACCTTC
TRBV6-5	.	.	TRBJ2-7	CASRLLTGTYEQYF	TGTGCCAGCAGGCTCCTGACAGGAACCTACGAGCAGTACTTC
TRBV6-5	.	.	TRBJ1-2	CASRTGAAGYTF	TGTGCCAGCCGCACCGGGGCAGCTGGCTACACCTTC
TRBV5-4	.	.	TRBJ2-3	CASSLGDTQYF	TGTGCCAGCAGCCTCGGCGATACGCAGTATTTT
TRBV30	.	.	TRBJ1-2	CAWSSLGDYTF	TGTGCCTGGAGTAGTTTGGGGGACTACACCTTC
TRBV4-1	TRBD1	.	TRBJ2-5	CASSRTGGQETQYF	TGCGCCAGCAGTAGGACAGGGGGCCAAGAGACCCAGTACTTC
TRBV7-2	.	few	TRBJ1-6	CASSLVPGLRSPLHF	TGTGCCAGCAGCTTAGTCCCAGGACTCAGGTCACCCCTCCACTTT
TRBV6-4	TRBD1	.	TRBJ1-6	CATGQGAASPLHF	TGTGCCACCGGACAGGGCGCCGCGTCACCCCTCCACTTT
TRBV5-1	.	.	TRBJ2-5	CASSLQGQETQYF	TGCGCCAGCAGCTTGCAGGGCCAAGAGACCCAGTACTTC
TRBV6-2/TRBV6-3	.	.	TRBJ1-1	CASSYGQNTEAFF	TGTGCCAGCAGTTACGGACAGAACACTGAAGCTTTCTTT
TRBV25-1	.	.	TRBJ1-4	CASSETATNEKLFF	TGTGCCAGCAGTGAGACAGCAACTAATGAAAAACTGTTTTTT
TRBV7-8	.	.	TRBJ1-1	CASSPGGPVNTEAFF	TGTGCCAGCAGCCCGGGCGGTCCGGTGAACACTGAAGCTTTCTTT
TRBV15	TRBD1	.	TRBJ2-7	CATSRAGQRGDEQYF	TGTGCCACCAGCAGAGCGGGACAGCGTGGGGACGAGCAGTACTTC
TRBV5-1	.	.	TRBJ2-2	CASSLVGRTGELFF	TGCGCCAGCAGCTTGGTAGGGCGCACCGGGGAGCTGTTTTTT
TRBV20-1	TRBD2	.	TRBJ2-1	CSASLGLGLQGGGNEQFF	TGCAGTGCTAGTCTTGGGCTAGGGCTCCAGGGCGGGGGCAATGAGCAGTTCTTC
TRBV28	.	.	TRBJ1-2	CASRAKSRRALLWGYTF	TGTGCCAGCAGAGCGAAAAGCCGCAGGGCATTGCTGTGGGGCTACACCTTC
TRBV18	.	.	TRBJ1-4	CASSPRTATNEKLFF	TGTGCCAGCTCACCCAGGACAGCAACTAATGAAAAACTGTTTTTT
TRBV7-9	.	.	TRBJ2-1	CASSPTGYNEQFF	TGTGCCAGCAGCCCCACGGGCTACAATGAGCAGTTCTTC
TRBV28	TRBD2	.	TRBJ2-5	CASSRGEGETQYF	TGTGCCAGCTCGAGAGGGGAGGGGGAGACCCAGTACTTC
TRBV7-8	TRBD1	.	TRBJ2-2	CASSYRRTGNTGELFF	TGTGCCAGCAGCTATCGACGGACAGGGAACACCGGGGAGCTGTTTTTT
TRBV20-1	.	.	TRBJ1-6	CSASPTSGRSSYNSPLHF	TGCAGTGCTAGTCCAACGTCCGGGAGAAGCTCCTATAATTCACCCCTCCACTTT
TRBV7-2	TRBD2	.	TRBJ2-3	CASSLASGRLDTQYF	TGTGCCAGCAGCTTAGCTAGCGGGAGATTAGATACGCAGTATTTT
TRBV18	.	.	TRBJ1-1	CASSPGSNTEAFF	TGTGCCAGCTCGCCGGGATCGAACACTGAAGCTTTCTTT
TRBV28	.	.	TRBJ1-5	CASSPQENYSNQPQHF	TGTGCCAGCAGCCCCCAGGAGAACTATAGCAATCAGCCCCAGCATTTT
TRBV7-3	.	.	TRBJ2-1	CASSFSRFF	TGTGCCAGCAGCTTCAGTCGGTTCTTC
TRBV13	.	.	TRBJ2-7	CASREGSGSYEQYF	TGTGCCAGCAGAGAGGGATCCGGCTCCTACGAGCAGTACTTC
TRBV9	.	.	TRBJ1-2	CASSPRQGSYGYTF	TGTGCCAGCAGCCCCCGTCAGGGAAGCTATGGCTACACCTTC
TRBV6-1	.	once	TRBJ1-4	CASSEREKLFF	TGTGCCAGCAGTGAGCGTGAAAAACTGTTTTTT